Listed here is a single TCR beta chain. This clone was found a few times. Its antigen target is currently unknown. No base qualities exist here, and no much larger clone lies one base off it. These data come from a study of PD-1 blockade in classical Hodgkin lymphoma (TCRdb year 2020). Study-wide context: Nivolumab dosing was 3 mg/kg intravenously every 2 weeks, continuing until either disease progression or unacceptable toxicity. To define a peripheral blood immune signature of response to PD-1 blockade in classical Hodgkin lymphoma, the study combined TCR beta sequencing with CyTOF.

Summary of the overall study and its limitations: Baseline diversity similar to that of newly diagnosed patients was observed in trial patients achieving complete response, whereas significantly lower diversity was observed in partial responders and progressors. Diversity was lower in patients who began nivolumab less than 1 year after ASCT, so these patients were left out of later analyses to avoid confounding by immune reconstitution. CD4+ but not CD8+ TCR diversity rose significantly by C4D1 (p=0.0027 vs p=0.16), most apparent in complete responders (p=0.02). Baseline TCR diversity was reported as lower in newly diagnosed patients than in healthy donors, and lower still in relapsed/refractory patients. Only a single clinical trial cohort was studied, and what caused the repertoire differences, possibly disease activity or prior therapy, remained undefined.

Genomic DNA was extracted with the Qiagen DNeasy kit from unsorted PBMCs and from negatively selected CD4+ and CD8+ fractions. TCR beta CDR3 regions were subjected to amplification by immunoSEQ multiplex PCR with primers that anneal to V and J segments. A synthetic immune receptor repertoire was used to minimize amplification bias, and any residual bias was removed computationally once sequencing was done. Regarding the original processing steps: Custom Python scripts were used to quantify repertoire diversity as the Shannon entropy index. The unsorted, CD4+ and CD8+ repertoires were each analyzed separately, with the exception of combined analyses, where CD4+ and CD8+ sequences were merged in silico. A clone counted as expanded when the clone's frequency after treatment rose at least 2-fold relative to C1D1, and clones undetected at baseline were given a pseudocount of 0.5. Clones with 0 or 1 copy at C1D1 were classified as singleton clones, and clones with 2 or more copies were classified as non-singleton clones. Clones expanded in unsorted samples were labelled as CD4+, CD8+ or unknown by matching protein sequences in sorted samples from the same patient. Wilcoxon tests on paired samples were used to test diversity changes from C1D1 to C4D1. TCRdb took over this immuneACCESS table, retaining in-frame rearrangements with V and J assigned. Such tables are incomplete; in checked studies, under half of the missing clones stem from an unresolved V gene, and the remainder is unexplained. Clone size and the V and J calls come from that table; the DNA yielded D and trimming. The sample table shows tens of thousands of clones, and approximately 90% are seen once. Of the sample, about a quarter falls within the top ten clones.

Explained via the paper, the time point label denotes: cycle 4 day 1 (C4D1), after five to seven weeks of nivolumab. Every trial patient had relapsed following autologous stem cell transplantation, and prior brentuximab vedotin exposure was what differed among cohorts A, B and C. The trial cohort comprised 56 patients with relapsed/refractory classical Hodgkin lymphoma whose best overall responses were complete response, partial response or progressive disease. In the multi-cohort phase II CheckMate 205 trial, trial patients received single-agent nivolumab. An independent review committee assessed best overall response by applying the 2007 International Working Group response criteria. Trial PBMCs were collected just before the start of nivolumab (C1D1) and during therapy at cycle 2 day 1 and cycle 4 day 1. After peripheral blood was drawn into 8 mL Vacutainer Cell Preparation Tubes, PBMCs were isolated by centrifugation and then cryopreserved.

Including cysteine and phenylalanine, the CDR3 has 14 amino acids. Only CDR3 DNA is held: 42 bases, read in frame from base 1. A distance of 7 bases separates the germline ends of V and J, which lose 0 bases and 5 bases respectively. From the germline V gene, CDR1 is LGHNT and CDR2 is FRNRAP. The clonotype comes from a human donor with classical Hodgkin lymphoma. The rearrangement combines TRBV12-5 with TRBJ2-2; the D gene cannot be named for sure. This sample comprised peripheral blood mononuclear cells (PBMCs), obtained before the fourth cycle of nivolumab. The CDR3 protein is CASGLVVGTGELFF. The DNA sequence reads TGTGCTAGTGGTTTGGTAGTGGGGACCGGGGAGCTGTTTTTT.